The 20 T cell receptor beta chains presented below share a single source sample, sequenced in a study of blood T cell repertoires in COVID-19 (TCRdb year 2020). The library relied on the immunoSEQ multiplex PCR assay. The immuneACCESS repertoire file appears here via TCRdb, limited to in-frame rearrangements. These files lack a portion of the clones; in checked studies, under half of the deficit traces to unresolved V genes, and the cause of the others is not known. The table for this sample lists about 55,000 clones; 87% of them were counted only once. The ten largest make up more than 3% of the sample. The sequenced material came from peripheral blood. These receptors came from a man aged 40-49 years with COVID-19, enrolled during active disease.

The chain couples TRBV9 to TRBJ1-2; no clear D. There are 14 residues in the CDR3. The V and J ends lost 4 bases and 3 bases respectively, with 13 bases between them. Germline V gene sequence: CDR1 SGDLS, CDR2 YYNGEE. Written as DNA, the CDR3 is TGTGCCAGCAGCCAAGGTCGGGGAGACTATGGCTACACCTTC. Translation gives CASSQGRGDYGYTF.

The rearrangement uses TRBV12-3 or TRBV12-4 and TRBJ1-1; D is ambiguous. The length of the CDR3 is 13 residues. Trimming left V 2 bases short and J 4 bases short, with 8 bases between. The CDR3 bases are TGTGCCAGCAGTTTAAGAGTGAGCACTGAAGCTTTCTTT. Amino acids: CASSLRVSTEAFF.

Here the CDR3 DNA reads TGTGCCAGCAGCCATGCATCGACAGGGAAGGAAGTGTTAAGTAATGAAAAACTGTTTTTT. This encodes CASSHASTGKEVLSNEKLFF. This rearrangement joins TRBV4-2 to TRBJ1-4, with TRBD1 matching over 7 bases. CDR3 size: 20 residues. V was pared by 3 bases and J by 4 bases, with 20 bases of the junction left unmatched. Germline values: CDR1 LGHNA, CDR2 YNFKEQ.

DNA for the CDR3: TGTGCCAGCAGCTTAGCGGGTCAGGGACTCACCGGGGAGCTGTTTTTT. This gives the protein CASSLAGQGLTGELFF. The rearrangement joins TRBV7-2 to TRBJ2-2; D might be TRBD2 (6 bases). CDR3 length: 16 amino acids. Germline V lookup: CDR1 SGHTA, CDR2 FQGNSA. Trimming left V 0 bases short and J 4 bases short, with 12 bases between.

The J gene is TRBJ1-5, the V gene TRBV24-1; 9 nucleotides match TRBD1. Germline values: CDR1 KGHDR, CDR2 SFDVKD. Germline trimming cut 4 bases from V and 5 bases from J; bases unmatched to any gene: 5. There are 15 residues in the CDR3. The CDR3 is CATSEGTGWDQPQHF. DNA for the CDR3: TGTGCCACCAGTGAGGGGACAGGGTGGGATCAGCCCCAGCATTTT.

In nucleotides, the CDR3 is TGTGCCAGCAGTTTGGGGGGGGCGGGTGAAAAACTGTTTTTT. Protein sequence: CASSLGGAGEKLFF. The chain has TRBV27 and TRBJ1-4, with D possibly TRBD1 on 6 matching bases. The CDR3 totals 14 residues. Germline loops: CDR1 MNHEY, CDR2 SMNVEV (reference sequence). V lost 3 bases to trimming and J lost 7 bases, with 12 bases between them. Based on the CDR3 plus reference TRBV27 and TRBJ1-4, the full variable domain is EAQVTQNPRYLITVTGKKLTVTCSQNMNHEYMSWYRQDPGLGLRQIYYSMNVEVTDKGDVPEGYKVSRKEKRNFPLILESPSPNQTSLYFCASSLGGAGEKLFFGSGTQLSVL.

The genes are TRBV11-3 and TRBJ1-1, with D hard to call. CDR3 length: 14 amino acids. Germline V lookup: CDR1 SGHNT, CDR2 YENEEA. The V end lost 2 bases, the J end lost 2 bases, and 9 bases lay between the germline ends. The CDR3 sequence: CASSLNSGNTEAFF. CDR3 nucleotides: TGTGCCAGCAGCTTAAACAGTGGAAACACTGAAGCTTTCTTT.

The rearrangement links TRBV5-1 to TRBJ2-7, with 11 bases that match TRBD2. The CDR3 spans 15 residues. With V trimmed by 4 bases and J by 2 bases, 5 bases remained unmatched. Germline V CDR1 and CDR2: SGHRS, YFSETQ. This CDR3 reads CASSEGLADTYEQYF. The CDR3 bases are TGCGCCAGCAGCGAGGGACTAGCGGATACCTACGAGCAGTACTTC.

The J gene is TRBJ1-5, the V gene TRBV6-2 or TRBV6-3, with D uncertain. CDR3 length: 13 amino acids. Germline-derived CDR1 and CDR2 are MNHEY and SVGEGT. Trimming removed 3 bases at V and 6 bases at J, with 9 bases between. CDR3: CASSYISGQPQHF. The CDR3 coding sequence is TGTGCCAGCAGTTATATTAGCGGTCAGCCCCAGCATTTT.

The rearrangement uses TRBV18 and TRBJ1-4; D is uncertain. Looked up from germline, CDR1 is KGHSH and CDR2 is LQKENI. CDR3 size: 13 residues. The ends were cut back, 1 base at V and 4 bases at J, with 4 bases in the middle. The CDR3 nucleotides read TGTGCCAGCTCACCACTTAATAATGAAAAACTGTTTTTT. Translation: CASSPLNNEKLFF. Using reference TRBV18 and TRBJ1-4 for the parts outside the CDR3, the full variable domain is NAGVMQNPRHLVRRRGQEARLRCSPMKGHSHVYWYRQLPEEGLKFMVYLQKENIIDESGMPKERFSAEFPKEGPSILRIQQVVRGDSAAYFCASSPLNNEKLFFGSGTQLSVL.

The chain employs TRBV6-9 and TRBJ2-3, with D possibly TRBD1 on 6 matching bases. This CDR3 has 14 residues. The germline V gene encodes CDR1 MNHGY and CDR2 SVAAGI. Deletions cut 4 bases from V and 2 bases from J, with 10 bases between. The CDR3 reads CASSSGAITDTQYF. In nucleotides, the CDR3 is TGTGCCAGCAGTTCAGGGGCGATCACAGATACGCAGTATTTT.

The chain has TRBV5-1 and TRBJ1-1; 9 bases are a match to TRBD1. The junction had 4 bases not matched to a gene; V was cut back by 4 bases and J by 0 bases. Germline V lookup: CDR1 SGHRS, CDR2 YFSETQ. The CDR3 is 15 residues long. Here the CDR3 reads CASSAGQGLNTEAFF. In DNA form, the CDR3 reads TGCGCCAGCAGCGCGGGACAGGGCCTGAACACTGAAGCTTTCTTT.

This chain uses TRBV28 with TRBJ1-6, with 7 bases identical to TRBD1. Germline V gene data show CDR1 as MDHEN and CDR2 as SYDVKM. V was pared by 3 bases and J by 2 bases, with 4 bases of the junction left unmatched. The CDR3 is made up of 16 amino acids. In DNA, the CDR3 is TGTGCCAGCAGTTTGTGGCAGGGGGCCTATAATTCACCCCTCCACTTT. This sequence encodes CASSLWQGAYNSPLHF.

The chain couples TRBV5-4 to TRBJ2-5; 9 bases map to TRBD2. V lost 4 bases, J lost 4 bases, and 5 bases stayed unmatched. The CDR3 spans 14 residues. Per the germline V gene, CDR1 is SGHNT and CDR2 is YYREEE (reference sequence). The CDR3 DNA sequence: TGTGCCAGCAGCCCGGGACTAGCCACAGAGACCCAGTACTTC. As protein: CASSPGLATETQYF.

CDR3 nucleotide sequence: TGTGCCAGCAGTTACTGGGGTAGCGGCTACGAGCAGTACTTC. Residues: CASSYWGSGYEQYF. V usage is TRBV6-6 and J usage is TRBJ2-7, with D possibly TRBD2 on 6 matching bases. The CDR3 is made up of 14 amino acids. Germline CDR1 and CDR2: MNHNY and SVGAGI (reference sequence). V was pared by 1 base and J by 3 bases, with 10 bases between.

The V call is TRBV10-3, the J call TRBJ1-2; 7 positions match TRBD1. CDR3 length: 13 residues. V lost 6 bases to trimming and J lost 5 bases; unmatched junction nucleotides: 6. Germline V CDR1 and CDR2: ENHRY, SYGVKD. CDR3 DNA sequence: TGTGCCATCAGGGAAGGGGGCAGGTATGGCTACACCTTC. It codes for CAIREGGRYGYTF.

The chain has TRBV30 and TRBJ2-4; TRBD1 matches at 8 bases. There are 14 residues in the CDR3. V was clipped by 3 bases and J by 0 bases; unmatched bases: 1. Germline V CDR1 and CDR2: GTSNPN, SVGIG (reference sequence). CDR3 amino acids: CAWSGQGAKNIQYF. CDR3 sequence (DNA): TGTGCCTGGAGCGGACAGGGAGCCAAAAACATTCAGTACTTC. Variable domain in full (rest from reference TRBV30 and TRBJ2-4): SQTIHQWPATLVQPVGSPLSLECTVEGTSNPNLYWYRQAAGRGLQLLFYSVGIGQISSEVPQNLSASRPQDRQFILSSKKLLLSDSGFYLCAWSGQGAKNIQYFGAGTRLSVL.

The chain recombines TRBV3-1 (or the pseudogene TRBV3-2) with TRBJ1-1; no clear D gene. V was clipped by 1 base and J by 0 bases, with 3 bases between them. Germline V lookup: CDR1 LGHDT, CDR2 YNNKEL (reference sequence). This CDR3 is 13 amino acids long. This chain's CDR3 is CASSQGMNTEAFF. CDR3 coding DNA: TGTGCCAGCAGCCAAGGTATGAACACTGAAGCTTTCTTT.

J is TRBJ2-1 and V is TRBV7-9; no clear D. Trimming took off 10 bases at V and 4 bases at J, with 11 bases between the two ends. Germline CDR1 and CDR2: SEHNR and FQNEAQ (reference sequence). The CDR3 has 12 amino acids. DNA of the CDR3: TGTGCCACCCCCTTCGGGTACAATGAGCAGTTCTTC. This sequence encodes CATPFGYNEQFF.

The chain has TRBV4-1 and TRBJ2-2, with TRBD2 matching 7 bases. The CDR3 is 15 amino acids. The germline CDR1 and CDR2 sequences are MGHRA and YSYEKL. The junction had 9 bases not matched to a gene; V was cut back by 8 bases and J by 3 bases. CDR3 nucleotides: TGCGCCAGCCAGAAGCTGGGGGGGGACACCGGGGAGCTGTTTTTT. Its protein is CASQKLGGDTGELFF.